These 7 T cell receptor beta chains were sequenced from one sample in a study of shared clonotypes between healthy human individuals. Clones were sequenced by immunoSEQ multiplex PCR, and TCRdb holds only the in-frame ones, with some missing. The sample has some 2,100,000 clones; approximately 96% are singletons. Source material: naive CD4+ T cells sorted from blood. Subset noted: CD45RA+ positively selected. The receptors come from a man aged 18 to 30 in good health.

CDR3 in amino acids: CASSQGGYEQYF. CDR3 nucleotides: TGTGCCAGCAGTCAGGGTGGCTACGAGCAGTACTTC. The rearrangement links TRBV6-1 to TRBJ2-7; possibly TRBD1 for D (5 bases). This CDR3 has 12 amino acids. Germline CDR1 is MNHNS and CDR2 is SASEGT. Trimming took 5 bases from V and 3 from J, leaving 8 bases between them.

The chain combines TRBV4-1 with TRBJ1-2; D is possibly TRBD1 (5 bases). Germline V lookup: CDR1 MGHRA, CDR2 YSYEKL. Trimming stripped 1 base from V and 4 bases from J, with 10 bases between. The CDR3 has 14 residues. Here the CDR3 reads CASSQAGVGYGYTF. CDR3 coding DNA: TGCGCCAGCAGCCAAGCGGGGGTCGGCTATGGCTACACCTTC.

This chain joins TRBV5-4 and TRBJ2-2, with 7 nucleotides matching TRBD1. CDR3 size: 17 residues. Per germline, CDR1 SGHNT and CDR2 YYREEE (reference sequence). J lost 0 bases, V lost 0 bases, and 5 bases had no gene match. The CDR3 DNA is TGTGCCAGCAGCTTGGTGGGGACAGCCCCGAACACCGGGGAGCTGTTTTTT. Protein sequence: CASSLVGTAPNTGELFF.

This chain connects TRBV21-1 to TRBJ2-5. TRBV21-1 is flagged as a pseudogene. CDR3 size: 13 residues. Here the CDR3 reads CASSKGKGETQYF. The CDR3 DNA reads TGTGCCAGCAGCAAAGGGAAAGGAGAGACCCAGTACTTC.

J is TRBJ2-3 and V is TRBV5-1, with 8 bases fitting TRBD1. Germline loops: CDR1 SGHRS, CDR2 YFSETQ. This CDR3 is built from 15 residues. Trimming removed 6 bases from V and 3 bases from J; junction bases left unmatched: 9. The CDR3 nucleotides are TGCGCCAGCACCCTCCAGGGGGCTGGGACAGATACGCAGTATTTT. Amino acid sequence: CASTLQGAGTDTQYF.

About this clone: This specimen includes other DNA sequences encoding the same CDR3. V usage is TRBV5-4 and J usage is TRBJ2-2; D call uncertain. Germline-derived CDR1 and CDR2 are SGHNT and YYREEE (reference sequence). The CDR3 totals 13 residues. V was shortened by 0 bases and J by 1 base, with 1 base between the two germline ends. The CDR3 DNA follows: TGTGCCAGCAGCTTGGGGAACACCGGGGAGCTGTTTTTT. Amino acids: CASSLGNTGELFF.

V gene TRBV28 combines with J gene TRBJ1-5; D uncertain. Germline V gene data show CDR1 as MDHEN and CDR2 as SYDVKM. V was pared by 1 base and J by 5 bases, with 12 bases between. The CDR3 has 15 residues. The CDR3 DNA follows: TGTGCCAGCAGTTTATTCACCGACCCCTATCAGCCCCAGCATTTT. It is translated as CASSLFTDPYQPQHF.